This TCR beta chain was obtained from a study of PD-1 blockade in classical Hodgkin lymphoma. V was trimmed by 5 bases and J by 1 base, leaving 11 bases between them. CDR3 length: 14 residues. CDR1 SGHAT and CDR2 FQDESV come from the germline V gene (reference sequence). This clone was recorded a few times. Its antigen is unidentified. The table came from immunoSEQ multiplex PCR; TCRdb's copy has only in-frame clones and leaves some out. The sample includes about 40,000 clones, over 55% of them seen just once. Regarding the study as a whole: Newly diagnosed patients were reported to start with lower TCR diversity than healthy donors. By C4D1 there was a significant rise in CD4+ TCR diversity but not in CD8+ TCR diversity. For complete responders, baseline diversity was comparable to that of newly diagnosed patients.

All the patients suffered relapse after autologous stem cell transplantation, and brentuximab vedotin exposure differed. Best overall response was complete response, partial response or progressive disease in these relapsed/refractory classical Hodgkin lymphoma patients. The chain is built from TRBV11-1 and TRBJ1-1, with D tentatively TRBD1 (5 bases). The sequencing here drew on peripheral blood mononuclear cells (PBMCs), taken at baseline. The clonotype comes from a human donor with classical Hodgkin lymphoma. The DNA for the CDR3 is TGTGCCAGCAGCCCACAGACAGCGAACACTGAAGCTTTCTTT. This sequence encodes CASSPQTANTEAFF.